This TCR beta chain came from a study of OX40 agonist ivuxolimab in advanced cancers. The V end lost 4 bases, the J end lost 9 bases, and 17 bases lay between the germline ends. There are 15 residues in the CDR3. Germline V gene data show CDR1 as SGHNT and CDR2 as YYREEE (reference sequence). This clone was counted once. The data were produced by immunoSEQ multiplex PCR, yet TCRdb's version contains in-frame clones alone and is incomplete. The sample contains 60,000 to 65,000 clones, approximately 90% of which appear only once. The sequences come from CD4+ or CD8+ T cells sorted from blood, collected in a trial of the OX40 agonist ivuxolimab. The chain joins TRBV5-4 to TRBJ1-6, with D unresolved. This TCR was sampled from an adult with an advanced solid tumor such as melanoma, head and neck, liver or kidney cancer. The CDR3 loop reads CASSPDLNSLSPLHF. The CDR3 DNA follows: TGTGCCAGCAGCCCGGACCTAAACAGTCTTTCACCCCTCCACTTT.